The TCR beta chain described here comes from a study of shared clonotypes between healthy human individuals. The trim removed 5 bases at V and 5 bases at J, leaving 6 bases unmatched. Germline V gives CDR1 LNHNV, CDR2 YYDKDF (reference sequence). The CDR3 covers 14 residues. Here immunoSEQ multiplex PCR was the method, and the copy in TCRdb shows in-frame clones only, minus some. The sample has hundreds of thousands of clones, less than 85% seen once. The rearrangement uses TRBV15 and TRBJ2-5; 9 bases map to TRBD2. This TCR came from a woman aged 25 to 39 in good health. Sequenced: memory CD4+ T cells sorted from blood. Subset meaning: CD45RA-negative fraction. The CDR3 sequence: CATSETAGGETQYF. As DNA, the CDR3 is TGTGCCACCAGCGAGACTGCGGGAGGGGAGACCCAGTACTTC.